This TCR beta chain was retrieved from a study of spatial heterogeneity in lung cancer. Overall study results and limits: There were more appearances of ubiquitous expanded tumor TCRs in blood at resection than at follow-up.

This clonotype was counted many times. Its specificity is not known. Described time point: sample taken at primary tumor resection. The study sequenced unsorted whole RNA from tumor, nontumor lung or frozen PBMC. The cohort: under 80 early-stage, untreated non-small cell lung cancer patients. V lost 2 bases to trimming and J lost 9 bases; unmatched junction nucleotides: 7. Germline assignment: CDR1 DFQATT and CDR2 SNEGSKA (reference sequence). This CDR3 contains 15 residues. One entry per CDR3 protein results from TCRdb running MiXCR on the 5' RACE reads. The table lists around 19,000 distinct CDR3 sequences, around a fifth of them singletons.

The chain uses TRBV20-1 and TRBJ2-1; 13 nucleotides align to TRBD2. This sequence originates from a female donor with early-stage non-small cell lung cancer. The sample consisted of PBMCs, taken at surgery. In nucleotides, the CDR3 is TGCAGTGCTAGATTAGGGACTAGCGGGATCGGTGAGCAGTTCTTC. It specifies CSARLGTSGIGEQFF.